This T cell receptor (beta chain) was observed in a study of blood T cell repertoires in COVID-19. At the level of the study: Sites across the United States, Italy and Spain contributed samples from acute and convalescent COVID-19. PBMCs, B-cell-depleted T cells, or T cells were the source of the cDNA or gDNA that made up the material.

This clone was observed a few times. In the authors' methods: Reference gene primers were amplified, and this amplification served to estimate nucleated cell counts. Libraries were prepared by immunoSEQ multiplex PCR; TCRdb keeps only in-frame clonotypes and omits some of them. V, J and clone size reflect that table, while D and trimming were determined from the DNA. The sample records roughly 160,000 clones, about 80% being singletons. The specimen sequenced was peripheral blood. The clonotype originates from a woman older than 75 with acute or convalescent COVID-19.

CDR3 coding DNA: TGTGCCAGCAGCCCTCGACAGGGCCTTGTCCACTTT. Translating it yields CASSPRQGLVHF. The genes are TRBV3-1 (or the pseudogene TRBV3-2) and TRBJ1-6; 7 bases map to TRBD1. After removal of 4 bases from V and 17 bases from J, the junction contained 8 bases not matched to a gene. CDR1 and CDR2 from the germline V gene are LGHDT and YNNKEL (reference sequence). The CDR3 has 12 residues.